This is a list of T cell receptor beta chains from one sample in a study of control samples from healthy donors and cancer patients. Libraries were prepared by immunoSEQ multiplex PCR; TCRdb keeps only in-frame clonotypes and omits some of them. Seen here are 150,000 to 200,000 clones, about 90% observed once, and the top ten hold 12%. The specimen sequenced was blood. The receptors come from a man aged 25-45 years in good health. CDR3s include the opening cysteine and the closing phenylalanine or tryptophan. D genes are given only for firm matches. Rows may omit the clone size; those that give it use once, few, many or a size class.

clone_size: NA; j_call: TRBJ1-1; d_call: NA; v_call: TRBV7-8; cdr3_aa: CASSLVFGSANSEAFF; cdr3_nt: TGTGCCAGCAGCTTAGTTTTCGGCAGCGCTAACTCGGAAGCTTTCTTT
clone_size: NA; j_call: TRBJ2-1; d_call: TRBD2; v_call: TRBV3-1/TRBV3-2; cdr3_aa: CASSPGREPYNEQFF; cdr3_nt: TGTGCCAGCAGCCCAGGGAGGGAGCCCTACAATGAGCAGTTCTTC
clone_size: NA; j_call: TRBJ1-1; d_call: NA; v_call: TRBV11-1; cdr3_aa: CASSSYKGYGSTEAFF; cdr3_nt: TGTGCCAGCAGCAGTTACAAGGGGTACGGTTCCACTGAAGCTTTCTTT
clone_size: NA; j_call: TRBJ2-5; d_call: NA; v_call: TRBV29-1; cdr3_aa: CSVEDANRSSHRGETQYF; cdr3_nt: TGCAGCGTTGAAGACGCTAACAGATCTTCCCACAGAGGAGAGACCCAGTACTTC
clone_size: few; j_call: TRBJ1-6; d_call: NA; v_call: TRBV7-9; cdr3_aa: CASSTNNGYNSPLHF; cdr3_nt: TGTGCCAGCAGCACAAACAATGGGTATAATTCACCCCTCCACTTT
clone_size: NA; j_call: TRBJ1-2; d_call: TRBD1; v_call: TRBV6-5; cdr3_aa: CASRQQGAGYTF; cdr3_nt: TGTGCCAGCAGACAACAGGGGGCCGGCTACACCTTC
clone_size: NA; j_call: TRBJ2-5; d_call: TRBD1; v_call: TRBV25-1; cdr3_aa: CASTPGQGAQETQYF; cdr3_nt: TGTGCCAGCACCCCGGGACAGGGGGCCCAAGAGACCCAGTACTTC
clone_size: NA; j_call: TRBJ1-5; d_call: NA; v_call: TRBV4-2; cdr3_aa: CASSQEGVYSNQPQHF; cdr3_nt: TGTGCCAGCAGCCAAGAGGGCGTTTATAGCAATCAGCCCCAGCATTTT
clone_size: NA; j_call: TRBJ2-7; d_call: TRBD2; v_call: TRBV4-3; cdr3_aa: CASSQLVYGASGGGYEQYF; cdr3_nt: TGCGCCAGCAGCCAATTGGTCTATGGGGCTAGCGGGGGGGGGTACGAGCAGTACTTC
clone_size: NA; j_call: TRBJ2-1; d_call: TRBD2; v_call: TRBV5-1; cdr3_aa: CASSPVAGPGGDEQFF; cdr3_nt: TGCGCCAGCAGCCCGGTAGCGGGGCCGGGCGGGGATGAGCAGTTCTTC
clone_size: few; j_call: TRBJ2-2; d_call: TRBD1; v_call: TRBV27; cdr3_aa: CASSPDRGQVGELFF; cdr3_nt: TGTGCCAGCAGTCCGGACAGGGGGCAAGTCGGGGAGCTGTTTTTT
clone_size: NA; j_call: TRBJ2-7; d_call: TRBD1; v_call: TRBV3-1/TRBV3-2; cdr3_aa: CASSPRSGGYEQYF; cdr3_nt: TGTGCCAGCAGCCCTCGGTCAGGGGGCTACGAGCAGTACTTC
clone_size: NA; j_call: TRBJ2-2; d_call: NA; v_call: TRBV12-3/TRBV12-4; cdr3_aa: CASIINGELFF; cdr3_nt: TGTGCCAGCATCATCAACGGGGAGCTGTTTTTT
clone_size: NA; j_call: TRBJ1-1; d_call: NA; v_call: TRBV2; cdr3_aa: CASSVGEPSIPLAFF; cdr3_nt: TGTGCCAGCAGTGTAGGGGAACCTTCAATCCCACTGGCTTTCTTT
clone_size: once; j_call: TRBJ2-4; d_call: NA; v_call: TRBV6-2/TRBV6-3; cdr3_aa: CASIDSAKNIQYF; cdr3_nt: TGTGCCAGCATTGACTCAGCCAAAAACATTCAGTACTTC
clone_size: NA; j_call: TRBJ2-7; d_call: NA; v_call: TRBV29-1; cdr3_aa: CSVGEGSSYEQYF; cdr3_nt: TGCAGCGTTGGCGAAGGCTCCTCCTACGAGCAGTACTTC
clone_size: NA; j_call: TRBJ1-1; d_call: TRBD1; v_call: TRBV5-1; cdr3_aa: CASSSRQGKTEAFF; cdr3_nt: TGCGCCAGCAGCTCTCGACAGGGTAAGACTGAAGCTTTCTTT
clone_size: NA; j_call: TRBJ1-1; d_call: TRBD1; v_call: TRBV7-2; cdr3_aa: CASSLTGTVDTEAFF; cdr3_nt: TGTGCCAGCAGCTTAACCGGGACAGTGGACACTGAAGCTTTCTTT
clone_size: NA; j_call: TRBJ2-2; d_call: NA; v_call: TRBV7-2; cdr3_aa: CASSPFGSIGELFF; cdr3_nt: TGTGCCAGCAGCCCTTTCGGGTCAATAGGGGAGCTGTTTTTT
clone_size: NA; j_call: TRBJ2-3; d_call: TRBD2; v_call: TRBV6-5; cdr3_aa: CASSYNSAGAPDTQYF; cdr3_nt: TGTGCCAGCAGTTACAATTCAGCGGGGGCCCCAGATACGCAGTATTTT
clone_size: NA; j_call: TRBJ2-3; d_call: NA; v_call: TRBV6-4; cdr3_aa: CASSDFRGTQYF; cdr3_nt: TGTGCCAGCAGTGACTTCAGGGGTACGCAGTATTTT
clone_size: once; j_call: TRBJ1-1; d_call: TRBD1; v_call: TRBV13; cdr3_aa: CASSFTDRRTEAFF; cdr3_nt: TGTGCCAGCAGCTTTACGGACAGGAGGACTGAAGCTTTCTTT
clone_size: NA; j_call: TRBJ2-5; d_call: TRBD1; v_call: TRBV24-1; cdr3_aa: CATSRDRVETQYF; cdr3_nt: TGTGCCACCTCCCGGGACAGGGTAGAGACCCAGTACTTC